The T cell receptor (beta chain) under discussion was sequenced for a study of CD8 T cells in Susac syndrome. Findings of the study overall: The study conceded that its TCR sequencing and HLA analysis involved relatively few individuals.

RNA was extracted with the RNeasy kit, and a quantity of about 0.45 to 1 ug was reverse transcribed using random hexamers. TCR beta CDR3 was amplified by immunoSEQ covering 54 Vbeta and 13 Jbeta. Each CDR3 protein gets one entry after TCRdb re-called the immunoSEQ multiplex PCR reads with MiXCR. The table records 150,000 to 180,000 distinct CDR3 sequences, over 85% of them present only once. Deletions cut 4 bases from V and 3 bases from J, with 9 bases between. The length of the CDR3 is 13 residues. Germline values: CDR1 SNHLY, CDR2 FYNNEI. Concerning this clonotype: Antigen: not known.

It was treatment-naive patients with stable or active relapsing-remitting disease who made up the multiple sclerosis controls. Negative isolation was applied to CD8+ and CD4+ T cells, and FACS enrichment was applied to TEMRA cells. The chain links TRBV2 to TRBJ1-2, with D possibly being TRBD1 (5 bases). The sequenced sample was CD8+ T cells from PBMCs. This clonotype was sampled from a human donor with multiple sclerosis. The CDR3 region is CASSALGDYGYTF. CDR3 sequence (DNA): TGTGCCAGCAGTGCTTTGGGGGACTATGGCTACACCTTC.